Sequencing of this T cell receptor (beta chain) was carried out in a study of T cell clonotyping in hematopoietic cell transplantation. Study outcomes and limitations: Few recipient clonotypes overlapped donors; over 95% were de novo at given depth. Recipient TCR diversity dropped after transplant; expanded clonotypes rose from day 30 to 180.

V was pared by 1 base and J by 0 bases, with 1 base of the junction left unmatched. Germline V gives CDR1 LGHNA, CDR2 YNFKEQ. The CDR3 runs 15 residues. In the case of this clone: Its target is unknown.

Libraries were prepared by immunoSEQ multiplex PCR; TCRdb keeps only in-frame clonotypes and omits some of them. The profile shows under 5,500 clones, 90% of them singletons. Sequencing was performed on peripheral blood mononuclear cells. The origin of this receptor is a man aged 35-49 years in good health. Some clones in this sample may be carry-over from other donors' samples. The chain couples TRBV4-2 to TRBJ2-7; 9 bases are shared with TRBD1. The CDR3 loop reads CASSQAQGASYEQYF. CDR3 DNA sequence: TGTGCCAGCAGCCAAGCACAGGGGGCCTCCTACGAGCAGTACTTC.